The next 2 T cell receptor beta chains were all read from a single sample in a study of T-cell reconstitution after alpha-beta-depleted transplantation in children. For TCRbeta, the library was prepared with unique molecular identifiers. TCRdb re-called the PCR reads with MiXCR, one entry per CDR3 protein. The sample records about 250,000 distinct CDR3 sequences, roughly a quarter being singletons. The sequenced sample was PBMCs, mostly from graft donor cells, obtained 360 days after TCRalphabeta/CD19-depleted stem cell transplant. These receptor sequences come from a female patient younger than 10 who had a stem cell transplant for congenital amegakaryocytic thrombocytopenia, so the T cells may come from the graft donor.

The chain carries TRBV14 and TRBJ2-1, with D perhaps being TRBD1 or TRBD2 (7 bases each). Germline assignment: CDR1 SGHDN and CDR2 FVKESK. This CDR3 has 15 amino acids. V lost 6 bases and J 0 bases, leaving 12 bases between the germline ends. The CDR3 spells CASSQGGYSYNEQFF. DNA for the CDR3: TGTGCCAGCAGTCAGGGGGGGTACTCCTACAATGAGCAGTTCTTC.

This clonotype was seen many times. This chain links TRBV29-1 with TRBJ1-3; D gene unclear. Per germline, CDR1 SQVTM and CDR2 ANQGSEA. V was shortened by 5 bases and J by 4 bases, with 6 bases between the two germline ends. CDR3 length equals 11 residues. CDR3 nucleotides: TGCAGCGTTAGTCCCGGAAACACCATATATTTT. Encoded protein: CSVSPGNTIYF.